The 22 T cell receptor beta chains given below trace back to one sample, sequenced in a study of T cells in localized non-small cell lung cancer. Assay: immunoSEQ multiplex PCR; the TCRdb copy retains only in-frame clones and omits some. The table has 70,000 or so clones, about 88% seen once. This specimen was peripheral blood, taken before any cancer treatment. The origin of the receptors is a female donor of 60 years or more with stage I lung adenocarcinoma.

This chain connects TRBV6-1 to TRBJ2-1; TRBD1 matches 9 bases. The CDR3 extends over 18 amino acids. Germline loops: CDR1 MNHNS, CDR2 SASEGT. Germline trimming cut 3 bases from V and 1 base from J; bases unmatched to any gene: 10. The CDR3 DNA sequence: TGTGCCAGCAGTGACCCGGCCGGGACAGGGATGTCCTACAATGAGCAGTTCTTC. Amino acid sequence: CASSDPAGTGMSYNEQFF.

The chain uses TRBV11-3 and TRBJ2-1; TRBD2 matches at 12 bases. CDR1 and CDR2 (germline): SGHNT, YENEEA. With V trimmed by 1 base and J by 8 bases, 6 bases remained unmatched. The CDR3 length is 16 residues. The CDR3 DNA reads TGTGCCAGCAGCTTAGGCCTAGCGGGGGGGCTTGATGAGCAGTTCTTC. This sequence encodes CASSLGLAGGLDEQFF.

The chain links TRBV15 to TRBJ1-1; D is uncertain. The CDR3 totals 13 residues. The germline V gene encodes CDR1 LNHNV and CDR2 YYDKDF (reference sequence). V lost 1 base and J 1 base, leaving 4 bases between the germline ends. The DNA for the CDR3 is TGTGCCACCAGCAGAGGCGGGAACACTGAAGCTTTCTTT. Translating gives CATSRGGNTEAFF.

The chain uses TRBV9 and TRBJ1-2; 10 nucleotides agree with TRBD1. This CDR3 contains 14 residues. CDR1 is SGDLS, CDR2 YYNGEE, per germline. Losses at the gene ends were 6 bases for V and 5 bases for J; bases not matched to a gene: 7. CDR3 residues: CASNSGQGEYGYTF. The DNA of the CDR3 is TGTGCCAGCAATTCAGGACAGGGGGAATATGGCTACACCTTC.

J is TRBJ2-1 and V is TRBV5-6; no clear D gene. The germline V gene has CDR1 SGHDT and CDR2 YYEEEE. The CDR3 is 15 residues long. V was cut by 0 bases and J by 0 bases, with 7 bases left in between. The CDR3 loop is CASSLAESSYNEQFF. CDR3 coding DNA: TGTGCCAGCAGCTTGGCGGAGAGCTCCTACAATGAGCAGTTCTTC.

This clone is a singleton in its sample. This sequence joins TRBV4-1 and TRBJ1-5; D is perhaps TRBD1 (5 bases). The CDR3 is 16 residues long. Germline V gene sequence: CDR1 MGHRA, CDR2 YSYEKL. V was clipped by 4 bases and J by 2 bases, with 15 bases between them. The DNA for the CDR3 is TGCGCCAGCAGCCCCGCCGGGTCCAGGGGCAATCAGCCCCAGCATTTT. This sequence encodes CASSPAGSRGNQPQHF.

The chain uses TRBV5-6 and TRBJ1-2, with 9 bases identical to TRBD1. The trim removed 3 bases at V and 4 bases at J, leaving 10 bases unmatched. Germline V CDR1 and CDR2: SGHDT, YYEEEE. The CDR3 extends over 16 amino acids. The CDR3 DNA is TGTGCCAGCAGCTCCCCCCGGACAGGGGACAGCTATGGCTACACCTTC. This sequence encodes CASSSPRTGDSYGYTF.

V and J are TRBV19 and TRBJ2-1; 16 positions match TRBD2. The CDR3 spans 19 residues. Germline values: CDR1 LNHDA, CDR2 SQIVND (reference sequence). J gave up 3 bases and V 5 bases, and 10 bases lay outside the gene matches. CDR3 in amino acids: CASSLEGLAGGPFYNEQFF. The CDR3, as DNA: TGTGCCAGTAGTTTGGAGGGACTAGCGGGAGGGCCTTTCTACAATGAGCAGTTCTTC.

The chain couples TRBV7-4 to TRBJ2-1, with 12 bases fitting TRBD2. This CDR3 has 17 residues. Germline V gene sequence: CDR1 SGHVT, CDR2 SQSDAQ. J was trimmed by 5 bases and V by 3 bases; bases with no gene match: 8. The CDR3 region has the DNA TGTGCCAGCAGCTTGTGGCTAGCGGGAGGGCTTGACAATGAGCAGTTCTTC. Protein product: CASSLWLAGGLDNEQFF.

The chain combines TRBV19 with TRBJ1-5, with D perhaps TRBD1 (5 bases). There are 14 residues in the CDR3. V was cut by 7 bases and J by 6 bases, with 16 bases left in between. In germline, CDR1 is LNHDA, CDR2 SQIVND (reference sequence). Written as DNA, the CDR3 is TGTGCCAGTACCCCCCGAGGGGCGCTTCAGCCCCAGCATTTT. Translation gives CASTPRGALQPQHF.

The chain recombines TRBV5-5 with TRBJ2-7, with D maybe TRBD1 (6 bases). The CDR3 has 14 amino acids. Germline V gene lookup returns CDR1 SGHKS and CDR2 YYEKEE (reference sequence). The V gene lost 2 bases and the J gene lost 3 bases, with 12 bases spanning the gap. CDR3 sequence (DNA): TGTGCCAGCAGCTTACCGGGACAACTCTACGAGCAGTACTTC. Encoded protein: CASSLPGQLYEQYF.

This sequence joins TRBV4-2 and TRBJ2-1, with 8 nucleotides matching TRBD2. Germline V gene sequence: CDR1 LGHNA, CDR2 YNFKEQ. The CDR3 is 13 amino acids. Trimming cost V 4 bases and J 6 bases; bases outside gene matches: 2. The CDR3 is CASSPGLVNEQFF. CDR3 DNA: TGTGCCAGCAGCCCGGGACTAGTCAATGAGCAGTTCTTC.

This clone was recorded once. This chain uses TRBV27 with TRBJ2-3; unclear D gene. The germline V gene has CDR1 MNHEY and CDR2 SMNVEV (reference sequence). This CDR3 has 12 amino acids. V was shortened by 6 bases and J by 2 bases, with 6 bases between the two germline ends. The CDR3 loop is CASSGHTDTQYF. The CDR3 DNA sequence: TGTGCCAGCAGCGGCCACACAGATACGCAGTATTTT.

The chain has TRBV28 and TRBJ1-1; D gene ambiguous. V was pared by 2 bases and J by 0 bases, with 7 bases between. Looked up from germline, CDR1 is MDHEN and CDR2 is SYDVKM. The CDR3 contains 14 residues. CDR3 residues: CASSLIAMNTEAFF. The CDR3 DNA reads as TGTGCCAGCAGTTTAATCGCTATGAACACTGAAGCTTTCTTT.

This clone was found once. The chain recombines TRBV6-5 with TRBJ2-7; TRBD1 is a possible D gene (5 bases). The ends were cut back, 4 bases at V and 2 bases at J, with 9 bases in the middle. The germline V gene has CDR1 MNHEY and CDR2 SVGAGI. This CDR3 has 13 residues. The CDR3 DNA sequence: TGTGCCAGCAGTTCAGGGTCCACCTACGAGCAGTACTTC. Protein product: CASSSGSTYEQYF.

The genes are TRBV4-2 and TRBJ2-3; no definite D call. V was trimmed by 0 bases and J by 5 bases, leaving 3 bases between them. Germline assignment: CDR1 LGHNA and CDR2 YNFKEQ. This CDR3 region has 12 residues. The CDR3 loop is CASSQERDTQYF. The DNA for the CDR3 is TGTGCCAGCAGCCAAGAAAGAGATACGCAGTATTTT.

The chain links TRBV5-1 to TRBJ1-2; 8 bases map to TRBD1. The CDR3 is made up of 14 amino acids. Germline loops: CDR1 SGHRS, CDR2 YFSETQ. Trimming cost V 6 bases and J 0 bases; bases outside gene matches: 4. In DNA, the CDR3 is TGCGCCAGCAAGCCAGGGGGCGCTAACTATGGCTACACCTTC. Amino acids: CASKPGGANYGYTF.

The rearrangement uses TRBV7-9 and TRBJ1-4; D gene uncertain. Trimming stripped 5 bases from V and 1 base from J, with 14 bases between. Germline V lookup: CDR1 SEHNR, CDR2 FQNEAQ (reference sequence). The CDR3 runs to 16 residues. The CDR3 loop is CASSDNPTRTNEKLFF. The CDR3 bases are TGTGCCAGCAGCGACAACCCTACCCGAACTAATGAAAAACTGTTTTTT.

The chain is built from TRBV28 and TRBJ2-1, with 8 positions matching TRBD2. Unmatched junction bases numbered 10, after V lost 5 bases and J lost 4 bases. The CDR3 sequence is 16 residues long. CDR1 and CDR2 (germline): MDHEN, SYDVKM. The chain's CDR3 is CASSLSGGGGYNEQFF. In nucleotides, the CDR3 is TGTGCCAGCAGTCTGAGCGGGGGAGGAGGGTACAATGAGCAGTTCTTC.

This clone showed up just once. The chain carries TRBV6-5 and TRBJ1-3; D is uncertain. The CDR3 covers 14 residues. Germline V gene sequence: CDR1 MNHEY, CDR2 SVGAGI. V was cut by 5 bases and J by 2 bases, with 10 bases left in between. CDR3 in DNA: TGTGCCAGCAGTCAGACATATGCTGGAAACACCATATATTTT. This codes for CASSQTYAGNTIYF.

V and J are TRBV4-1 and TRBJ2-7; possibly TRBD2 for D (6 bases). The CDR3 covers 16 residues. Germline V gives CDR1 MGHRA, CDR2 YSYEKL. The germline V and J ends were trimmed by 0 bases and 2 bases, with 14 bases remaining between them. The CDR3 DNA reads TGCGCCAGCAGCCAAGATTTCGGCGGGGCCCCCTACGAGCAGTACTTC. Protein product: CASSQDFGGAPYEQYF.

The chain links TRBV9 to TRBJ1-2; D may be TRBD1 (5 bases). Between the trimmed V and J ends, which lost 2 bases and 0 bases, there was a span of 11 bases. This CDR3 spans 15 amino acids. Germline values: CDR1 SGDLS, CDR2 YYNGEE. This CDR3 is CASSVLDSPNYGYTF. CDR3 sequence (DNA): TGTGCCAGCAGCGTTTTAGACAGCCCTAACTATGGCTACACCTTC. Using reference TRBV9 and TRBJ1-2 for the parts outside the CDR3, the full variable domain is DSGVTQTPKHLITATGQRVTLRCSPRSGDLSVYWYQQSLDQGLQFLIQYYNGEERAKGNILERFSAQQFPDLHSELNLSSLELGDSALYFCASSVLDSPNYGYTFGSGTRLTVV.